This record concerns one T cell receptor beta chain sequence. Its antigen is as yet unknown. In eight separate reactions per sample, cDNA was generated. TCRdb derives one entry per CDR3 protein from the 5' RACE reads, leaving out DNA. The table lists 420,000 or so distinct CDR3 sequences, with around 2.5% in the top ten. This entry comes from a study of monozygotic twins with inflammatory bowel disease. Study-level points and caveats: Twins with IBD were found to have lower TCRbeta diversity (inverse Simpson) than healthy co-twins. No repertoire similarity difference was seen between concordant and discordant twins; power was possibly limited. Relative to healthy twins, IBD patients had fewer clonotypes in common with others, a gap that was especially apparent with disease activity.

From germline, CDR1 is LGHDT and CDR2 YNNKEL (reference sequence). The CDR3 runs to 14 residues. The J gene is TRBJ1-1, the V gene TRBV3-1; TCRdb gives TRBD1 as the D gene, but with no DNA this cannot be confirmed. The sequence was collected from a human donor with ulcerative colitis or Crohn's disease, or a healthy co-twin of an affected twin (not recorded which). Sequencing input: blood. The CDR3: CASSQGQGRTEAFF.